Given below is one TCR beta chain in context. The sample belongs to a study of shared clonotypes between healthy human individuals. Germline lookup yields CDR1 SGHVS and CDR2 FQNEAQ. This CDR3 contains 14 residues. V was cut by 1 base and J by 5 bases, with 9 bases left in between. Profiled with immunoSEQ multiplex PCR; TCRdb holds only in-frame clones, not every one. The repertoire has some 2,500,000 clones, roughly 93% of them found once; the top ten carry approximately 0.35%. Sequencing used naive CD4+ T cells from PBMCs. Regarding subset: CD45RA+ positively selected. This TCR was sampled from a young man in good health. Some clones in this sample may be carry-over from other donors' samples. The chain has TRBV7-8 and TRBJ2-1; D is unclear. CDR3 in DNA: TGTGCCAGCAGCTTAGTGGCTAGAGACAATGAGCAGTTCTTC. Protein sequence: CASSLVARDNEQFF.